This record concerns one T cell receptor beta chain sequence. Its specificity is unknown. Trimming removed 5 bases from V and 3 bases from J; junction bases left unmatched: 6. CDR1 is SEHNR and CDR2 is FQNEAQ in the germline V gene (reference sequence). CDR3 length equals 15 residues. This sample is part of a study of T cells in localized non-small cell lung cancer. Overall study results and limits: It was uninvolved adjacent lung that showed the highest T cell clonality, exceeding tumor. Adjacent lung had a median approximately 50 of the 100 largest tumor clones.

This table comes from immunoSEQ multiplex PCR, and its TCRdb copy is limited to in-frame clones, with some not included. This table holds under 65,000 clones, about 90% found once. The origin of this receptor is a man aged 35 to 69 with stage I squamous cell lung carcinoma. This chain links TRBV7-9 with TRBJ1-3; 8 bases agree with TRBD1. The sequenced sample was peripheral blood, obtained before any cancer treatment. The CDR3 loop is CASSVTGGGGNTIYF. CDR3 bases: TGTGCCAGCAGCGTAACAGGGGGAGGTGGAAACACCATATATTTT.